This TCR beta chain was captured by sequencing in a study of T-cell memory formation after mild COVID-19. The wider study: TCR clusters were mostly donor specific. Study-level results: Nothing showed for sure that second-wave clones peaking on day 37 were SARS-CoV-2 specific.

TCRdb fed the 5' RACE reads into MiXCR, producing one record per CDR3 protein. This table has around 340,000 distinct CDR3 sequences, around 15% appearing once. Worth noting for this clonotype: Its antigen is still unknown.

This CDR3 contains 14 residues. V shed 4 bases and J shed 8 bases, with 15 bases lying between them. Germline CDR1 is SEHNR and CDR2 is FQNEAQ (reference sequence). This chain connects TRBV7-9 to TRBJ2-1; possible D gene TRBD2, 6 bases. The clonotype comes from a man between 18 and 29 years old who had mild COVID-19 (a few samples of this study predate the infection). Cell type and time point are not known. The sample consisted of PBMCs or a T cell subset sorted from them (not recorded which). The CDR3 loop reads CASSSGLTRDEQFF. The CDR3 coding sequence is TGTGCCAGCAGCTCAGGACTAACACGGGATGAGCAGTTCTTC.